This T cell receptor beta chain was observed in a study of cytomegalovirus exposure and HLA in healthy donors. At the level of the study: From donors who were HLA-typed, an early data release held about 85 million unique TCRs.

PCR was performed using 60 Vbeta and 13 Jbeta primers. Assay: immunoSEQ multiplex PCR; the TCRdb copy retains only in-frame clones and omits some. The sample shows fewer than 300,000 clones, about 80% of them seen only once. About this clone: Its antigen remains unknown.

General study results and limits: CMV serostatus was the only recorded immune exposure for donors.

Sequencing was done on a sample of PBMCs. This clonotype was obtained from a girl aged 2-10 years in good health and CMV-seronegative.

For the CDR3, the DNA is TGTGCCAGCAGCCCGACCGACGACAACCTCTATGGCTACACCTTC. Amino acids: CASSPTDDNLYGYTF. V and J are TRBV11-2 and TRBJ1-2; D gene unclear. V lost 5 bases to trimming and J lost 4 bases, with 17 bases between them. CDR1 SGHAT and CDR2 FQNNGV come from the germline V gene. This CDR3 is 15 amino acids long.